A selection of T cell receptor beta chains follows, all from one sample in a study of T-cell reconstitution after alpha-beta-depleted transplantation in children. TCRdb fed the PCR reads into MiXCR, producing one record per CDR3 protein. The profile shows 600,000 to 800,000 distinct CDR3 sequences, about an eighth of them singletons. The input for sequencing was PBMCs, taken before TCRalphabeta/CD19-depleted stem cell transplant. The receptor set was obtained from a girl aged 2 to 10 with congenital amegakaryocytic thrombocytopenia, due to receive a stem cell transplant. Both conserved end residues are part of each CDR3. Each record gives: CDR3 length, J gene, V gene, D gene, clone size, CDR3 DNA, CDR3 protein. D genes are given only for firm matches. For some rows the clone size is stated as once, few or many, or as a class when expanded; others skip it.

17 | TRBJ2-6 | TRBV20-1 | NA | many | TGCAGTGCTAGAGTACCGCAAGGGGGTATTGGGGCCAACGTCCTGACTTTC | CSARVPQGGIGANVLTF
15 | TRBJ2-6 | TRBV5-6 | NA | few | TGTGCCAGCAGCTTGGCCGGGCCTGTGGCCAACGTCCTGACTTTC | CASSLAGPVANVLTF
12 | TRBJ2-5 | TRBV20-1 | NA | many | TGCAGTGCTGCCAGGAGCCAAGAGACCCAGTACTTC | CSAARSQETQYF
14 | TRBJ2-5 | TRBV12-3/TRBV12-4 | TRBD1 | many | TGTGCCAGCAGTCACAGGGGTCTGGGAGAGACCCAGTACTTC | CASSHRGLGETQYF
13 | TRBJ1-3 | TRBV20-1 | TRBD1 | NA | TGCAGTGCCCTGACAGGGATTGGAAACACCATATATTTT | CSALTGIGNTIYF
16 | TRBJ2-7 | TRBV4-1 | NA | NA | TGCGCCAGCAGCCAAGGGGCGGGTCCTAGCTCCTACGAGCAGTACTTC | CASSQGAGPSSYEQYF
15 | TRBJ2-1 | TRBV6-2/TRBV6-3 | NA | once | TGTGCCAGCAGCCGGGCGGGTTTTGAGGTAGTTGAGCAGCTCTTC | CASSRAGFEVVEQLF
13 | TRBJ2-3 | TRBV7-3 | NA | NA | TGTGCCAGCAGCCCCGGAGGGCGGTCTTTTCAGTATTTT | CASSPGGRSFQYF
16 | TRBJ2-5 | TRBV5-5 | TRBD2 | NA | TGTGCCAGCAGCGAAACTCGGACTAGCGGGATAGAGACCCAGTACTTC | CASSETRTSGIETQYF
15 | TRBJ2-7 | TRBV7-8 | TRBD1 | NA | TGTGCCAGCAGCCACCTCGGACAGGGAATCTACGAGCAGTACTTC | CASSHLGQGIYEQYF
16 | TRBJ2-1 | TRBV20-1 | TRBD2 | NA | TGCAGTGCTAGGCCCCCGACTAGCGGGAGAGGCAATGAGCAGTTCTTC | CSARPPTSGRGNEQFF
13 | TRBJ1-1 | TRBV3-1 | NA | NA | TGTGCCAGCAGCCGAACAGAAAACACTGAAGCTTTCTTT | CASSRTENTEAFF
16 | TRBJ2-3 | TRBV7-2 | TRBD2 | few | TGTGCCAGCAGCTTAGTCGGGGGGGGGGTGACAGATACGCAGTATTTT | CASSLVGGGVTDTQYF
15 | TRBJ2-7 | TRBV5-1 | NA | few | TGCGCCAGCAGCGGCGCTAGGGCTGGGGAGTACGAGCAGTACTTC | CASSGARAGEYEQYF
17 | TRBJ2-6 | TRBV6-1 | TRBD2 | few | TGTGCCAGCAGCTGGACCACTAGCGACTCTGGGGCCAACGTCCTGACTTTC | CASSWTTSDSGANVLTF
14 | TRBJ1-2 | TRBV20-1 | TRBD1 | NA | TGCAGTGCTACAAGACAACAGGGGAACTATGGCTACACCTTC | CSATRQQGNYGYTF
15 | TRBJ1-6 | TRBV3-1 | NA | NA | TGTGCCAGCAGCTACGGGACCGAGAATAATTCACCCCTCCACTTT | CASSYGTENNSPLHF
16 | TRBJ1-5 | TRBV4-1 | NA | many | TGCGCCAGCAAGACCTACGCGGGTCAGGGAGGGCAGCCCCAGCATTTT | CASKTYAGQGGQPQHF
16 | TRBJ2-3 | TRBV5-1 | NA | few | TGCGCCAGCAGCTTTGAGGGGGGCCCGAGCACAGATACGCAGTATTTT | CASSFEGGPSTDTQYF
13 | TRBJ1-1 | TRBV20-1 | NA | many | TGCAGTGCTAATGGACAGAGAAACACTGAAGCTTTCTTT | CSANGQRNTEAFF
14 | TRBJ2-2 | TRBV12-3/TRBV12-4 | NA | many | TGTGCCAGCAGTCGCCAGATGAACACCGGGGAGCTGTTTTTT | CASSRQMNTGELFF
14 | TRBJ2-1 | TRBV7-9 | NA | many | TGTGCCAGCCCTGGGGGGCTGTCCTACAATGAGCAGTTCTTC | CASPGGLSYNEQFF
10 | TRBJ1-2 | TRBV12-3/TRBV12-4 | NA | many | TGTGCCAGCAGCCAAGCTGGCTACACCTTC | CASSQAGYTF
14 | TRBJ2-2 | TRBV6-2/TRBV6-3 | NA | many | TGTGCCAGCAGTTACTCTTCCCGCTCGCGGGAGCTGTTTTTT | CASSYSSRSRELFF
12 | TRBJ2-1 | TRBV20-1 | NA | many | TGCAGTGCCCAGCGGGCATACAATGAGCAGTTCTTC | CSAQRAYNEQFF
16 | TRBJ2-7 | TRBV4-1 | NA | few | TGCGCCAGCAGCCTCACTGCCGGGAGCCCGACCTACGAGCAGTACTTC | CASSLTAGSPTYEQYF
10 | TRBJ2-1 | TRBV25-1 | NA | many | TGTGCCAGCAGTGGTGGGGGGCAGTTCTTC | CASSGGGQFF
14 | TRBJ2-3 | TRBV28 | NA | many | TGTGCCAGCAGACTGGACAGATCCACAGATACGCAGTATTTT | CASRLDRSTDTQYF
16 | TRBJ2-7 | TRBV6-1 | NA | NA | TGTGCCAGCAGGGTCGCTAGGGAGAAGCCAACCTACGAGCAGTACTTC | CASRVAREKPTYEQYF
18 | TRBJ1-2 | TRBV5-5 | NA | few | TGTGCCAGCAGCTGGAACAGCCAACAGAGCTCCCTTAACTATGGCTACACCTTC | CASSWNSQQSSLNYGYTF
13 | TRBJ1-2 | TRBV30 | NA | NA | TGTGCCTGGAGTCGGGGGACGGAGTATGGCTACACCTTC | CAWSRGTEYGYTF
15 | TRBJ1-5 | TRBV12-5 | TRBD1 | NA | TGTGCTAGTGGCTTGGACAGGTATAGCAATCAGCCCCAGCATTTT | CASGLDRYSNQPQHF
16 | TRBJ1-1 | TRBV7-9 | NA | many | TGTGCCAGCAGTTGGCAAGCCCTCAACATAGGCACTGAAGCTTTCTTT | CASSWQALNIGTEAFF
13 | TRBJ2-3 | TRBV29-1 | NA | NA | TGCAGCGTCGGGAGCCGATTCACAGATACGCAGTATTTT | CSVGSRFTDTQYF
15 | TRBJ1-5 | TRBV15 | NA | few | TGTGCCACCAGCAGAGATGGGGCGGTTAATCAGCCCCAGCATTTT | CATSRDGAVNQPQHF
14 | TRBJ1-4 | TRBV6-1 | NA | many | TGTGCCAGCAGTGAAGTTGAGGCTAATGAAAAACTGTTTTTT | CASSEVEANEKLFF
15 | TRBJ2-3 | TRBV11-2 | NA | few | TGTGCCAGCAGTCACGGACACGTAAGCACAGATACGCAGTATTTT | CASSHGHVSTDTQYF
16 | TRBJ2-7 | TRBV29-1 | NA | few | TGCAGCGTTGAAGGTGTTTTGGCTGAGGTCGGGTACGAGCAGTACTTC | CSVEGVLAEVGYEQYF
19 | TRBJ2-3 | TRBV5-1 | TRBD2 | many | TGCGCCAGCAGCCATCGACTAGCGGGAGGCCCGCTGGCACGGGATACGCAGTATTTT | CASSHRLAGGPLARDTQYF
14 | TRBJ2-5 | TRBV20-1 | NA | NA | TGCAGTGCCCACAGTCCCAGCGACCAAGAGACCCAGTACTTC | CSAHSPSDQETQYF
16 | TRBJ2-3 | TRBV5-1 | TRBD2 | many | TGCGCCAGCAGCTTGGCCGGCGGGAGGACTACAGATACGCAGTATTTT | CASSLAGGRTTDTQYF
16 | TRBJ2-3 | TRBV20-1 | TRBD2 | many | TGCAGTGCTATGGGACTAGCCAAGGGGGAAACAGATACGCAGTATTTT | CSAMGLAKGETDTQYF
17 | TRBJ2-7 | TRBV4-1 | TRBD2 | NA | TGCGCCAGCAGCCTTGGACTAGCCTCTAAGGATCGGTACGAGCAGTACTTC | CASSLGLASKDRYEQYF
15 | TRBJ1-6 | TRBV11-1 | NA | NA | TGTGCCAGCAGCTTAGCCCTTCGCAAGGATTCACCCCTCCACTTT | CASSLALRKDSPLHF
13 | TRBJ2-1 | TRBV20-1 | NA | NA | TGCAGTGCTCTACCGAGCTCCTACAATGAGCAGTTCTTC | CSALPSSYNEQFF
15 | TRBJ2-3 | TRBV5-1 | TRBD2 | NA | TGCGCCAGCAGCGGACTAGCGGGGGGCACAGATACGCCGTATTTT | CASSGLAGGTDTPYF
14 | TRBJ2-2 | TRBV30 | NA | many | TGTGCCTGGAGTCGCGAGGCGAACACCGGGGAGCTGTTTTTT | CAWSREANTGELFF
13 | TRBJ2-5 | TRBV20-1 | NA | many | TGCAGTGCTAGTCTGGAGCTGTGGGAGACCCAGTACTTC | CSASLELWETQYF
16 | TRBJ2-1 | TRBV15 | NA | many | TGTGCCACCAGCAGAGGTTCGACACTCGCCGACAATGAGCAGTTCTTC | CATSRGSTLADNEQFF
13 | TRBJ1-1 | TRBV20-1 | TRBD1 | many | TGCAGTGCTAGGGACAGGGTCGGCACTGAAGCTTTCTTT | CSARDRVGTEAFF
16 | TRBJ2-7 | TRBV20-1 | NA | few | TGCAGTGCTAGTCTACACGACAGGATTCCTCTAGAGGAGCAGTACTTC | CSASLHDRIPLEEQYF
13 | TRBJ2-7 | TRBV28 | NA | NA | TGTGCCAGCAGTTTTTTAGGCGGGTACGAGCAGTACTTC | CASSFLGGYEQYF
14 | TRBJ1-5 | TRBV28 | NA | many | TGTGCCGCGATTGGGGGGCCTTACAATCAGCCCCAGCATTTT | CAAIGGPYNQPQHF
16 | TRBJ2-7 | TRBV20-1 | TRBD2 | NA | TGCAGTGCTAGAGTGGGGGGAGGGCGGTCATCCTACGAGCAGTACTTC | CSARVGGGRSSYEQYF
14 | TRBJ2-7 | TRBV5-1 | NA | many | TGCGCCAGCAGCCCCACTGGACCAGGCGACGAGCAGTACTTC | CASSPTGPGDEQYF
14 | TRBJ2-3 | TRBV6-5 | NA | many | TGTGCCAGCACGGGAACGAGGGGCACAGATACGCAGTATTTT | CASTGTRGTDTQYF
14 | TRBJ1-2 | TRBV11-2 | NA | NA | TGTGCCAGCAGCTTATTAGTACGTGTGGGTGGCTACACCTTC | CASSLLVRVGGYTF
13 | TRBJ2-5 | TRBV10-3 | NA | NA | TGTGCCATCAGGGGCGGGATTCAAGAGACCCAGTACTTC | CAIRGGIQETQYF
12 | TRBJ1-4 | TRBV7-9 | NA | many | TGTGCCGGGCAGGCGATCAATGAAAAACTGTTTTTT | CAGQAINEKLFF
14 | TRBJ2-3 | TRBV27 | NA | NA | TGTGCCAGCAGTCTGTTGGACAAATCCCCTTCGCAGTATTTT | CASSLLDKSPSQYF